A single T cell receptor (beta chain) is shown here with its context. These data belong to a study of T cells expressing NK-cell markers. The CDR3 loop spans 14 amino acids. Looked up from germline, CDR1 is KGHDR and CDR2 is SFDVKD. No DNA is given; TCRdb re-called the 5' RACE reads and lists each CDR3 protein once. This repertoire includes some 460,000 distinct CDR3 sequences. The receptor's source is a woman in her 50s in good health. Sequenced sample: blood T cells: a sorted CD56 or NKG2C T cell subset, CD4+ or CD8+ T cells, or bulk PBMC T cells (not recorded which). J is TRBJ2-4 and V is TRBV24-1; TCRdb's D call of TRBD1 is untestable without DNA. The CDR3 loop is CATSRAGTGDIQYF.